Given below is one T cell receptor beta chain in context. What it binds is unknown. Noted time point: newly diagnosed, previously untreated cHL patient sample. What served as comparison were PBMCs in newly diagnosed, untreated classical Hodgkin lymphoma. Germline V gene lookup returns CDR1 MDHEN and CDR2 SYDVKM. The V gene lost 10 bases and the J gene lost 0 bases, with 11 bases spanning the gap. The length of the CDR3 is 13 residues. The source of the sample is a study of PD-1 blockade in classical Hodgkin lymphoma. The study, taken as a whole, reports: Repertoire differences have undefined causes, possibly disease activity or prior therapy.

Produced via immunoSEQ multiplex PCR; TCRdb's table is partial and in-frame only. The sample yields under 30,000 clones, 91% seen once. This chain joins TRBV28 and TRBJ2-3; D call uncertain. The receptor's source is a human donor with classical Hodgkin lymphoma. Material: peripheral blood mononuclear cells (PBMCs). The chain's CDR3 is CAIQPPSTDTQYF. DNA for the CDR3: TGTGCCATACAACCGCCTAGCACAGATACGCAGTATTTT.